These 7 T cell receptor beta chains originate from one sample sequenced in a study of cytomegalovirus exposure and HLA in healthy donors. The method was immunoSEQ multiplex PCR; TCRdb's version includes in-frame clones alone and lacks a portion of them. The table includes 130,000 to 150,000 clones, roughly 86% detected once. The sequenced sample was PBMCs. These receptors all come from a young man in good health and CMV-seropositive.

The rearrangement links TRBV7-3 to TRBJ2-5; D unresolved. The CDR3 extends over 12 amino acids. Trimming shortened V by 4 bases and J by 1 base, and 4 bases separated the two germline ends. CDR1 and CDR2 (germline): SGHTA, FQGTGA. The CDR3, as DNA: TGTGCCAGCAGCTCGGGCCAAGAGACCCAGTACTTC. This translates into CASSSGQETQYF. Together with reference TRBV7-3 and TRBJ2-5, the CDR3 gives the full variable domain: GAGVSQTPSNKVTEKGKYVELRCDPISGHTALYWYRQSLGQGPEFLIYFQGTGAADDSGLPNDRFFAVRPEGSVSTLKIQRTERGDSAVYLCASSSGQETQYFGPGTRLLVL.

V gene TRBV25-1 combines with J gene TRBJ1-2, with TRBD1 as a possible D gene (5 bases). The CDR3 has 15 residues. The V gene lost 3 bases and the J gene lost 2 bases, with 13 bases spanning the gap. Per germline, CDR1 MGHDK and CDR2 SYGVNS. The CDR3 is CASSDSDSPNYGYTF. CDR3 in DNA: TGTGCCAGCAGTGATAGTGACAGCCCAAACTATGGCTACACCTTC.

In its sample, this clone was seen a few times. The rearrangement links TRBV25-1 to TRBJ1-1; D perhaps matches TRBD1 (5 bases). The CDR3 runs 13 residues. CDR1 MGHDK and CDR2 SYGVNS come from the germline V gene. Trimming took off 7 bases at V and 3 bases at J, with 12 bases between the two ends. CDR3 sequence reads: CASTQGPHTEAFF. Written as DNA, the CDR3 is TGTGCCAGCACTCAGGGCCCCCACACTGAAGCTTTCTTT.

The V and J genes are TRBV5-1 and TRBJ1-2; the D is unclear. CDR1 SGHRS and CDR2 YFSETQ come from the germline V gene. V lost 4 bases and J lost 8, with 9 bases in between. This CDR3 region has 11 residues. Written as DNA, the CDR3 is TGCGCCAGCAGCGATGGAGGAGGCTACACCTTC. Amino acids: CASSDGGGYTF.

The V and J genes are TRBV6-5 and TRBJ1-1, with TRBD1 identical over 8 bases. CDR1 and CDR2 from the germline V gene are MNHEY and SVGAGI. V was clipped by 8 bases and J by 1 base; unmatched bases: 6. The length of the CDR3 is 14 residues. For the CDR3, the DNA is TGTGCCAGCGGAACAGGGGGATCGAACACTGAAGCTTTCTTT. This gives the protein CASGTGGSNTEAFF.

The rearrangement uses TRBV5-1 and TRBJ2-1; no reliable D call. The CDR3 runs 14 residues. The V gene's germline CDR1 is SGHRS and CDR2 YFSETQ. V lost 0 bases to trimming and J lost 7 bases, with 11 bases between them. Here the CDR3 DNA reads TGCGCCAGCAGCTTGGCGGCGGATAAAAATGAGCAGTTCTTC. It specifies CASSLAADKNEQFF.

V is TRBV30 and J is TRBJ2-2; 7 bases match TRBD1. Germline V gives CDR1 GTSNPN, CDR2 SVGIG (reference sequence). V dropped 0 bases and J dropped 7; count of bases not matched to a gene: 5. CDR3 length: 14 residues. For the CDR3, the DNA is TGTGCCTGGAGTGTAAAGGGGGCCGGCGGGGAGCTGTTTTTT. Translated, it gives CAWSVKGAGGELFF.